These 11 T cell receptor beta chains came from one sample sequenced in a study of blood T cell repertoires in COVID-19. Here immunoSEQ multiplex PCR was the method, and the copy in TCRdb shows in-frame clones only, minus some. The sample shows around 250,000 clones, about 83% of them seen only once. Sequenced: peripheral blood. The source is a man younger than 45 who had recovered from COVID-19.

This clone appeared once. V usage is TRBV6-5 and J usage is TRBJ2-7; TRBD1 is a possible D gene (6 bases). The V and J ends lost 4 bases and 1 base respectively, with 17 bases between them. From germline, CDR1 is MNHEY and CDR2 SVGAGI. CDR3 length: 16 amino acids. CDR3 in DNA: TGTGCCAGCAGTTCTACCCGACAGGTTTTTTCCTACGAGCAGTACTTC. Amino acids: CASSSTRQVFSYEQYF.

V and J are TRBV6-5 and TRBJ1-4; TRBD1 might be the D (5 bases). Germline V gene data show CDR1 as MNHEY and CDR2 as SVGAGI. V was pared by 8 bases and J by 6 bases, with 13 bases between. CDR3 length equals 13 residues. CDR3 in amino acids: CASVRGKDEKLFF. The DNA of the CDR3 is TGTGCCAGCGTTCGGGGGAAGGATGAAAAACTGTTTTTT.

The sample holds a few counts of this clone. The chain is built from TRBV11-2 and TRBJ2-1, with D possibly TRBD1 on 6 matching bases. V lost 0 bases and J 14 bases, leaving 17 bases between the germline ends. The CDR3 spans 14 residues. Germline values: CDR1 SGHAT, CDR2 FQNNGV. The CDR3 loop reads CASSLDAGAMNKFF. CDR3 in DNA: TGTGCCAGCAGCTTAGATGCAGGGGCCATGAACAAGTTCTTC.

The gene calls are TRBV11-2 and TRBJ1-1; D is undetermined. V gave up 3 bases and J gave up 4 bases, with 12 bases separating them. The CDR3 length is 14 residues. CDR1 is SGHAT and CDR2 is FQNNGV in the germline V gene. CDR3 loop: CASSFQTEGTEAFF. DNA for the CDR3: TGTGCCAGCAGCTTTCAGACGGAGGGCACTGAAGCTTTCTTT. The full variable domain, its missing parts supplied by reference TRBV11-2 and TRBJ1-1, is EAGVAQSPRYKIIEKRQSVAFWCNPISGHATLYWYQQILGQGPKLLIQFQNNGVVDDSQLPKDRFSAERLKGVDSTLKIQPAKLEDSAVYLCASSFQTEGTEAFFGQGTRLTVV.

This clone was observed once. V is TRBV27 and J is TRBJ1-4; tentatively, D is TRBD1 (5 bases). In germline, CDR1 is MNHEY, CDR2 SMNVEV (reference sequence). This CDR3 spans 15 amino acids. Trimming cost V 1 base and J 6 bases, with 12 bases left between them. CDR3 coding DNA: TGTGCCAGCAGTTTATTTGGGGCCTCGGATGAAAAACTGTTTTTT. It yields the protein CASSLFGASDEKLFF.

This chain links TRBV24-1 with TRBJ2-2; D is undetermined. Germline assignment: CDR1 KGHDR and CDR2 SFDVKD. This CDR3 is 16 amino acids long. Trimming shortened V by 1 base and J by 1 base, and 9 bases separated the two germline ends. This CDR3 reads CATSDFGLRNTGELFF. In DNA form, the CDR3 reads TGTGCCACCAGTGATTTCGGTCTAAGGAACACCGGGGAGCTGTTTTTT.

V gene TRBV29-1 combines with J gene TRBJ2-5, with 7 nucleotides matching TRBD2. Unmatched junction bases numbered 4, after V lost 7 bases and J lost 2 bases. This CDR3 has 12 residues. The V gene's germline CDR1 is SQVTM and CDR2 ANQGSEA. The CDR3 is CSAGGGQETQYF. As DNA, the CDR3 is TGCAGCGCTGGGGGGGGGCAAGAGACCCAGTACTTC. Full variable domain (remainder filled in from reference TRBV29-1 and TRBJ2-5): SAVISQKPSRDICQRGTSLTIQCQVDSQVTMMFWYRQQPGQSLTLIATANQGSEATYESGFVIDKFPISRPNLTFSTLTVSNMSPEDSSIYLCSAGGGQETQYFGPGTRLLVL.

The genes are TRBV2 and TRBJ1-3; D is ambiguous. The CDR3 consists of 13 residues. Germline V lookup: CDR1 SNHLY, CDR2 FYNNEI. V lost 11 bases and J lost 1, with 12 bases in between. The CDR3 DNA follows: TGTGCCCTGGGAGTCCATTCTGGAAACACCATATATTTT. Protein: CALGVHSGNTIYF.

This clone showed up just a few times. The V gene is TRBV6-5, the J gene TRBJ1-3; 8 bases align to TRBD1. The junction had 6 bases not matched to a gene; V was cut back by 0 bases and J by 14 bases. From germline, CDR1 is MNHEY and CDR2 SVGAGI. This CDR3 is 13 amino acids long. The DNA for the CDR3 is TGTGCCAGCAGTTACTCCGTTGGACAGGGAGTATATTTT. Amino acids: CASSYSVGQGVYF.

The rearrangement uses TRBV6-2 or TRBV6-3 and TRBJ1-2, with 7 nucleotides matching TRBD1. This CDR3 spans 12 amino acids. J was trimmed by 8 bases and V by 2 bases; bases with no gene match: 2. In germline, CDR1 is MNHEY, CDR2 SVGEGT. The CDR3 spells CASSYGGQGYTF. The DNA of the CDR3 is TGTGCCAGCAGTTACGGGGGACAGGGCTACACCTTC.

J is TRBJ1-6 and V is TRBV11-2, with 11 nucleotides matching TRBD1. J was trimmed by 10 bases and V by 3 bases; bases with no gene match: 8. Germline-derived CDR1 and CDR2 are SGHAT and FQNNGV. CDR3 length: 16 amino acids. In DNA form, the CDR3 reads TGTGCCAGCAGCTTTCTGGGGACAGGGGGGGTATCACCCCTCCACTTT. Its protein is CASSFLGTGGVSPLHF.